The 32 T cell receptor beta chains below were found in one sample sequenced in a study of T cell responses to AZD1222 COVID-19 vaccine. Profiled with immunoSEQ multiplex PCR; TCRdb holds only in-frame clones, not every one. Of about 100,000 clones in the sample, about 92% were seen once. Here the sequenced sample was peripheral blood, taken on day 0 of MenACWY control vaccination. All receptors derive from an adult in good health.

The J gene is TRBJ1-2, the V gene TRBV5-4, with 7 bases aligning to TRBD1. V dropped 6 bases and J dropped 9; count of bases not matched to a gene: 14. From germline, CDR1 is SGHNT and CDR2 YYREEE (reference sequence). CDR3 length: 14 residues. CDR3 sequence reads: CASTRIGTEGSYTF. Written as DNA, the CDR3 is TGTGCCAGCACAAGGATCGGGACAGAAGGTAGCTACACCTTC.

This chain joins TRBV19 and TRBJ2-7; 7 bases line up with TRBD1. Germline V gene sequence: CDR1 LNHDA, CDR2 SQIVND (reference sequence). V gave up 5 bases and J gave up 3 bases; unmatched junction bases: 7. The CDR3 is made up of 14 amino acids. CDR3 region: CASSRSTGNYEQYF. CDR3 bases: TGTGCCAGTAGTCGCTCGACAGGGAACTACGAGCAGTACTTC.

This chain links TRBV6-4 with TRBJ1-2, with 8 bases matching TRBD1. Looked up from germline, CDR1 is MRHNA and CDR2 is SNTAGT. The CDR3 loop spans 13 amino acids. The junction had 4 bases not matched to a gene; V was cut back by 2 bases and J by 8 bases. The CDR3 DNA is TGTGCCAGCAGTGACGACAGGGGATACGGCTACACCTTC. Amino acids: CASSDDRGYGYTF.

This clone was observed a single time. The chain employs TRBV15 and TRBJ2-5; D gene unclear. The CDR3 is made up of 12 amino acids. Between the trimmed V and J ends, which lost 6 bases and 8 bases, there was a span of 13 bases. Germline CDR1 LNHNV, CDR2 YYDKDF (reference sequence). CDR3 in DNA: TGTGCCACCAGGACCACCTCGGGTACCCAGTACTTC. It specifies CATRTTSGTQYF.

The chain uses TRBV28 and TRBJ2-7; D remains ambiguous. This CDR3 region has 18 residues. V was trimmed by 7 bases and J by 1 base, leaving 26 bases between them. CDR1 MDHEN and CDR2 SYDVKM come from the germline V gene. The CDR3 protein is CASNIPKLGRTPSYEQYF. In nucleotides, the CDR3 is TGTGCCAGCAACATTCCTAAGCTGGGCAGGACCCCGTCCTACGAGCAGTACTTC.

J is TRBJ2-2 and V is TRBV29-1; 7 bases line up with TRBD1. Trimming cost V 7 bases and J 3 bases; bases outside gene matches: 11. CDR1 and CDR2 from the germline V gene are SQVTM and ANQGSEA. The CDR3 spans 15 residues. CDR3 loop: CSASPTGDHTGELFF. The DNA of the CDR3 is TGCAGCGCGAGTCCTACAGGGGACCACACCGGGGAGCTGTTTTTT.

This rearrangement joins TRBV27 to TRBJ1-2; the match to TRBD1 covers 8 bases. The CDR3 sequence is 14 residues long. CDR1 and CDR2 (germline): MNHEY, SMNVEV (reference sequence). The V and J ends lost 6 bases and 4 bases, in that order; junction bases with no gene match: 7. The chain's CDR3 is CASRTQGDGYGYTF. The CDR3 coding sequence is TGTGCCAGCAGAACACAGGGGGACGGCTATGGCTACACCTTC.

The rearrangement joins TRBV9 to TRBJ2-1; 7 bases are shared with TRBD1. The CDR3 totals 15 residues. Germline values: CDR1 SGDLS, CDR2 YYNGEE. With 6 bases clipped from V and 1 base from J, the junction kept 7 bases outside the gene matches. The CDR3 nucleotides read TGTGCCAGCACCACAGGACAGGTGTCCTACAATGAGCAGTTCTTC. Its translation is CASTTGQVSYNEQFF. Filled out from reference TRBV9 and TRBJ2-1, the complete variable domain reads DSGVTQTPKHLITATGQRVTLRCSPRSGDLSVYWYQQSLDQGLQFLIQYYNGEERAKGNILERFSAQQFPDLHSELNLSSLELGDSALYFCASTTGQVSYNEQFFGPGTRLTVL.

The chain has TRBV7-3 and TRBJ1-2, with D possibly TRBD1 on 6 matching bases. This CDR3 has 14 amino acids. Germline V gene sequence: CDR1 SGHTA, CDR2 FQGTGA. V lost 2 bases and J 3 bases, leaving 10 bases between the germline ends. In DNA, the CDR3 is TGTGCCAGCAGCTTACAGGGGTGGGACTATGGCTACACCTTC. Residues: CASSLQGWDYGYTF. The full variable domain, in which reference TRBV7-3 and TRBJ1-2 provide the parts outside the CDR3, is GAGVSQTPSNKVTEKGKYVELRCDPISGHTALYWYRQSLGQGPEFLIYFQGTGAADDSGLPNDRFFAVRPEGSVSTLKIQRTERGDSAVYLCASSLQGWDYGYTFGSGTRLTVV.

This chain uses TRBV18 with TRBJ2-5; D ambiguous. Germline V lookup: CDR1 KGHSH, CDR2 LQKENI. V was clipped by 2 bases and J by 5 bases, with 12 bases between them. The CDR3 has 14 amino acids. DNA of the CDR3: TGTGCCAGCTCACCAAAGGGTATGAGGGAGACCCAGTACTTC. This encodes CASSPKGMRETQYF.

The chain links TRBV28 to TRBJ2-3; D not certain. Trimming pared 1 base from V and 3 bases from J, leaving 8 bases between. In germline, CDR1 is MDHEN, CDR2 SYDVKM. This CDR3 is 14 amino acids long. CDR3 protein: CASSLSAGTDTQYF. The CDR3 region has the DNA TGTGCCAGCAGTTTATCGGCCGGGACAGATACGCAGTATTTT.

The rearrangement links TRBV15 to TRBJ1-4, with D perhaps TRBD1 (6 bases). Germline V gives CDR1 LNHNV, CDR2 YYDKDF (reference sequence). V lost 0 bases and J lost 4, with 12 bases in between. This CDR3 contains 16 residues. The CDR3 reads CATSRDRGGGNEKLFF. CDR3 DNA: TGTGCCACCAGCAGAGATCGGGGGGGCGGTAATGAAAAACTGTTTTTT.

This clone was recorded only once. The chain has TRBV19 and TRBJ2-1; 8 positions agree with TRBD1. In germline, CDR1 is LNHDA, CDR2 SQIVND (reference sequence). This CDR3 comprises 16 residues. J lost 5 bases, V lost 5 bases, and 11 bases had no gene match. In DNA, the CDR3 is TGTGCCAGTAGTGTAAGACAGGGGAGGACGGACAATGAGCAGTTCTTC. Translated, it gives CASSVRQGRTDNEQFF. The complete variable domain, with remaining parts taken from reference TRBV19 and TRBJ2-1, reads DGGITQSPKYLFRKEGQNVTLSCEQNLNHDAMYWYRQDPGQGLRLIYYSQIVNDFQKGDIAEGYSVSREKKESFPLTVTSAQKNPTAFYLCASSVRQGRTDNEQFFGPGTRLTVL.

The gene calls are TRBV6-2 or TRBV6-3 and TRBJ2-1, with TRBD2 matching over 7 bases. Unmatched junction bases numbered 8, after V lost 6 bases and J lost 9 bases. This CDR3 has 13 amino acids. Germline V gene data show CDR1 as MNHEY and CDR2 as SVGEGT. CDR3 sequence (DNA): TGTGCCAGCAGCCCAAGCGGGGTCGGTGAGCAGTTCTTC. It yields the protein CASSPSGVGEQFF.

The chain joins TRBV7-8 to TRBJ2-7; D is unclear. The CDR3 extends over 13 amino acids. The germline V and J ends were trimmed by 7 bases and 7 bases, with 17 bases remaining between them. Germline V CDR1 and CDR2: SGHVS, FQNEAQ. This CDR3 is CASTPLSGGEQYF. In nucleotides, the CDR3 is TGTGCCAGCACACCCCTCTCGGGTGGAGAGCAGTACTTC.

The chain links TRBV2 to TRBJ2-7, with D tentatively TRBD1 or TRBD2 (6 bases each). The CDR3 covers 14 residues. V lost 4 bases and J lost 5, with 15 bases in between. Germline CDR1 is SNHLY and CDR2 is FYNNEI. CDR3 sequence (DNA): TGTGCCAGCAGTGGTGACAGGAGGGTCAACGAGCAGTACTTC. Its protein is CASSGDRRVNEQYF.

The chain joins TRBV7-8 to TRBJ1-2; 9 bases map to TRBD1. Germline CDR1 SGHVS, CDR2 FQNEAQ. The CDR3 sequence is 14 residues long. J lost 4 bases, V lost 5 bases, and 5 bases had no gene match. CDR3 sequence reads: CASSMGQGGYGYTF. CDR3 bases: TGTGCCAGCAGCATGGGACAGGGAGGCTATGGCTACACCTTC.

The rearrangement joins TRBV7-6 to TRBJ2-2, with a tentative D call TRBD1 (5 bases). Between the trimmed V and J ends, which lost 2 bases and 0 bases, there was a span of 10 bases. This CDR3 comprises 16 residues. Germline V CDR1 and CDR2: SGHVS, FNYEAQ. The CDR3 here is CASSLQQTANTGELFF. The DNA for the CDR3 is TGTGCCAGCAGCTTACAGCAGACAGCGAACACCGGGGAGCTGTTTTTT. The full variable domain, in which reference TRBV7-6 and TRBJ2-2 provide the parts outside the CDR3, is GAGVSQSPRYKVTKRGQDVALRCDPISGHVSLYWYRQALGQGPEFLTYFNYEAQQDKSGLPNDRFSAERPEGSISTLTIQRTEQRDSAMYRCASSLQQTANTGELFFGEGSRLTVL.

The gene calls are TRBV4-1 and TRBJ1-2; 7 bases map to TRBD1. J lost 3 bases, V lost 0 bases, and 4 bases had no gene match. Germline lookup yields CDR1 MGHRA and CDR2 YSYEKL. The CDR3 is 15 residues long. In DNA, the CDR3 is TGCGCCAGCAGCCAAGAGGACAGGCCTTACTATGGCTACACCTTC. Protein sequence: CASSQEDRPYYGYTF.

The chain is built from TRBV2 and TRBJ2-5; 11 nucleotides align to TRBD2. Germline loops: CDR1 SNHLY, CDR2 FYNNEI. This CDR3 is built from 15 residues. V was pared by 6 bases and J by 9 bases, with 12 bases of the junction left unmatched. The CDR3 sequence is CASSGGTSGFGAQYF. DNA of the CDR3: TGTGCCAGCAGCGGTGGGACTAGCGGTTTTGGGGCCCAGTACTTC.

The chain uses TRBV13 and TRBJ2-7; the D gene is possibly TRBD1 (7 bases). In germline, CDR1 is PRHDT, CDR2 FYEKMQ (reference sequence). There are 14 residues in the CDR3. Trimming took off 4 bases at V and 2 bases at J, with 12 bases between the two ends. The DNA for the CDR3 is TGTGCCAGCAGCTCGGGGGACAGAACCTACGAGCAGTACTTC. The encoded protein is CASSSGDRTYEQYF.

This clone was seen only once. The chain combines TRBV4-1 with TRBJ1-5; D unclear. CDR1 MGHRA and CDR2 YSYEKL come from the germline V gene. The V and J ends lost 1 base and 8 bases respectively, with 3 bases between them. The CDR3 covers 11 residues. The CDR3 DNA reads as TGCGCCAGCAGCCAAGGGGAGCCCCAGCATTTT. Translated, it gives CASSQGEPQHF.

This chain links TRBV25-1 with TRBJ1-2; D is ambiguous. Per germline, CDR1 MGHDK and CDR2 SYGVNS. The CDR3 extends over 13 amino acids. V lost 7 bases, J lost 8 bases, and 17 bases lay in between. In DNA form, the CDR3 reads TGTGCCAGCACCCCAAGGGAGGGAGGGGGCTACACCTTC. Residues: CASTPREGGGYTF.

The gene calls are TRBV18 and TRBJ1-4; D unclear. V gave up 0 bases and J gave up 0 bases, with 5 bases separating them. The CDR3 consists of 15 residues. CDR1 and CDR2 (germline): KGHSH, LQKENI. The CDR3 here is CASSPPLATNEKLFF. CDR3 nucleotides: TGTGCCAGCTCACCACCGTTAGCAACTAATGAAAAACTGTTTTTT.

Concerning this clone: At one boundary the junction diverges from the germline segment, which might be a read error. CDR3 coding DNA: TGCGCCCGCAGCTGGGGGGCGGGGGGCGAGCAGTACTTC. Its protein is CARSWGAGGEQYF. The rearrangement links TRBV5-1 to TRBJ2-7, with 8 bases identical to TRBD2. The CDR3 loop spans 13 amino acids. The germline CDR1 and CDR2 sequences are SGHRS and YFSETQ.

This CDR3 reads CASSLGTDLNEQFF. The CDR3 DNA follows: TGTGCCAGCAGCTTGGGGACAGACCTCAATGAGCAGTTCTTC. The genes are TRBV5-4 and TRBJ2-1, with D tentatively TRBD1 (6 bases). This CDR3 has 14 residues. The ends were cut back, 0 bases at V and 6 bases at J, with 10 bases in the middle. Per the germline V gene, CDR1 is SGHNT and CDR2 is YYREEE (reference sequence).

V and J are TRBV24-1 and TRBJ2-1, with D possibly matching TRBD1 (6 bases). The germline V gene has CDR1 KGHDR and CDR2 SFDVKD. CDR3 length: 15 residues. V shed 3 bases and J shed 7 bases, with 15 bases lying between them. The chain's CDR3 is CATSDPRTVTNEQFF. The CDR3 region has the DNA TGTGCCACCAGTGATCCCCGGACAGTGACGAATGAGCAGTTCTTC.

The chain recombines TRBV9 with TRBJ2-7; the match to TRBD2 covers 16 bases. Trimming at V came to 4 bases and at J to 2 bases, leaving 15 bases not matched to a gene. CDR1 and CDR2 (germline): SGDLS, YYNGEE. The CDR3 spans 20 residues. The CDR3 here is CASSPGLAGGAKIGTYEQYF. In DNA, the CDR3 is TGTGCCAGCAGCCCGGGACTAGCGGGGGGGGCCAAGATCGGGACCTACGAGCAGTACTTC.

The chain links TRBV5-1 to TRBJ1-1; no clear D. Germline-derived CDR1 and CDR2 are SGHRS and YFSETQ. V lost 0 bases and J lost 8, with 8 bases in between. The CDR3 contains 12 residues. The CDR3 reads CASSLDGVEAFF. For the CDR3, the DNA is TGCGCCAGCAGCTTGGATGGGGTAGAAGCTTTCTTT.

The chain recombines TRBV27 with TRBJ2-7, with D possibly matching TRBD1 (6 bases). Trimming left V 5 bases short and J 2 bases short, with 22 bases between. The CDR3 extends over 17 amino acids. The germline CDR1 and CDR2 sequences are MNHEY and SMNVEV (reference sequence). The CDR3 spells CASSLPEWGRTAYEQYF. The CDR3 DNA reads TGTGCCAGCAGTCTACCCGAGTGGGGGCGGACCGCCTACGAGCAGTACTTC.

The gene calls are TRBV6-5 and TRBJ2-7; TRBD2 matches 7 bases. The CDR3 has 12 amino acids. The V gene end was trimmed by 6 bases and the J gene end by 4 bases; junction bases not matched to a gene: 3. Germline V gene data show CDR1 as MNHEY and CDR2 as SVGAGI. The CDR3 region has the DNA TGTGCCAGCAGCCCGGGAGGTTACGAGCAGTACTTC. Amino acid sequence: CASSPGGYEQYF.

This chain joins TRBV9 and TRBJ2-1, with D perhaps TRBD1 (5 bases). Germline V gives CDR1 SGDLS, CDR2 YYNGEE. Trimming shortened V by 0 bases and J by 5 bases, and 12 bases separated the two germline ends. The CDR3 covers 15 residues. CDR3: CASSVGQGGHNEQFF. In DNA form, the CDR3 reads TGTGCCAGCAGCGTAGGTCAGGGTGGGCACAATGAGCAGTTCTTC.